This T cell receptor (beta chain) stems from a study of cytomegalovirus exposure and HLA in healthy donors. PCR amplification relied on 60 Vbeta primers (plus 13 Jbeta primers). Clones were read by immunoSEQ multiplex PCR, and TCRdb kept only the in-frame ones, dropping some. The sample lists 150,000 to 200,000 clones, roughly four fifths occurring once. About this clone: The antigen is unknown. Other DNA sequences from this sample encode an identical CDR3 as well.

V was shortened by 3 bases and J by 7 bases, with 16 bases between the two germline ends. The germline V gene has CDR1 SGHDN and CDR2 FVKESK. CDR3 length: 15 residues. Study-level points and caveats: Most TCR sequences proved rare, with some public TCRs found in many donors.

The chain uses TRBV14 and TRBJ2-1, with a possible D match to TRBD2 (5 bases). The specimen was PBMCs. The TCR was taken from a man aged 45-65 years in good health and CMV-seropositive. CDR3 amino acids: CASSQTTTRRNEQFF. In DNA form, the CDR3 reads TGTGCCAGCAGCCAGACTACCACAAGAAGAAATGAGCAGTTCTTC.